This T cell receptor beta chain came from a study of blood T cell repertoires in COVID-19. In the study overall: From T cells, B-cell-depleted T cells, or PBMCs came the material, which was cDNA or gDNA.

CDR1 is LNHDA and CDR2 is SQIVND in the germline V gene (reference sequence). V shed 6 bases and J 5 bases; nucleotides not matched to a gene: 8. The CDR3 covers 15 residues. Original processing methods: How many nucleated cells were present was estimated from reference gene primer amplification. Sequenced by immunoSEQ multiplex PCR; TCRdb stores in-frame clones only, minus some. The DNA gave D and trimming, while V, J and clone size come from that table. Of 130,000 or so clones in the sample, about 88% were seen once. The TCR originated in a man aged 35 to 55 with acute COVID-19. The chain carries TRBV19 and TRBJ2-5, with 11 bases identical to TRBD2. The specimen sequenced was PBMCs or T cells enriched from blood (not recorded which). CDR3 nucleotides: TGTGCCAGTAGCCCAATAGCGGGGGGGCCGGAGACCCAGTACTTC. Its protein product is CASSPIAGGPETQYF.